This TCR beta chain was obtained from a study of OX40 agonist ivuxolimab in advanced cancers. TCRdb keeps only in-frame clones here, not all; method: immunoSEQ multiplex PCR. The data hold approximately 54,000 clones, with roughly four fifths observed a single time. Whole-study results and caveats: Among T cells, CD8+ cells averaged more expanded clones than CD4+ cells.

A single count supports this clone. Its cognate antigen is unknown. This sequence was found in an adult with an advanced solid tumor such as melanoma, head and neck, liver or kidney cancer. Sequencing was performed on CD4+ or CD8+ T cells sorted from blood, taken in a trial of the OX40 agonist ivuxolimab.

DNA for the CDR3: TGTGCCAGCAGTTACGGCCCTCCCCTGGGCTCCTACGAGCAGTACTTC. This encodes CASSYGPPLGSYEQYF. This sequence joins TRBV6-5 and TRBJ2-7; D not resolved. This CDR3 has 16 amino acids. The germline gives CDR1 MNHEY, CDR2 SVGAGI. With 2 bases removed from V and 0 bases from J, the gap between germline ends came to 14 bases.